This T cell receptor (beta chain) was identified during a study of CD8 T cells in Susac syndrome. Roughly 0.45 to 1 ug RNA was reverse transcribed with random hexamers. TCRdb fed the immunoSEQ multiplex PCR reads into MiXCR, producing one record per CDR3 protein. The repertoire holds about 47,000 distinct CDR3 sequences, with almost 95% as singletons. High-throughput TCR beta sequencing covered peripheral CD8+ and CD4+ T cells. With V trimmed by 0 bases and J by 5 bases, 16 bases remained unmatched. Germline CDR1 is SGHRS and CDR2 is YFSETQ. This CDR3 contains 18 residues. The sequenced sample consisted of CD8+ T cells from PBMCs. The receptor was derived from a human donor in good health. The chain couples TRBV5-1 to TRBJ2-7; TRBD1 agrees at 8 bases. This chain's CDR3 is CASSLDTRDRGVLNEQYF. In DNA, the CDR3 is TGCGCCAGCAGCTTGGATACGCGTGACAGGGGCGTCTTGAACGAGCAGTACTTC.